One and the same sample provided the 26 T cell receptor beta chains below, sequenced in a study of T cell changes during pregnancy in multiple sclerosis. Profiling relied on immunoSEQ multiplex PCR, and the TCRdb table lists in-frame clones only, not all of them. The sample carries about 70,000 clones, roughly nine tenths recorded once. Sequencing was performed on peripheral blood, taken in the second trimester of pregnancy. These TCRs come from a female donor in good health, enrolled as a control in a pregnancy study.

This chain joins TRBV11-2 and TRBJ2-2, with D possibly matching TRBD2 (6 bases). The CDR3 runs 13 residues. The germline V gene encodes CDR1 SGHAT and CDR2 FQNNGV. Trimming left V 7 bases short and J 5 bases short, with 11 bases between. CDR3 nucleotides: TGTGCCAGCACCTTCGGGGGAACCGGGGAGCTGTTTTTT. Protein product: CASTFGGTGELFF. Full variable domain (missing parts from reference TRBV11-2 and TRBJ2-2): EAGVAQSPRYKIIEKRQSVAFWCNPISGHATLYWYQQILGQGPKLLIQFQNNGVVDDSQLPKDRFSAERLKGVDSTLKIQPAKLEDSAVYLCASTFGGTGELFFGEGSRLTVL.

This chain links TRBV6-6 with TRBJ1-5, with a weak D call TRBD1 (5 bases). Trimming removed 0 bases from V and 5 bases from J, with 8 bases in between. The CDR3 has 14 residues. Germline-derived CDR1 and CDR2 are MNHNY and SVGAGI (reference sequence). The CDR3 bases are TGTGCCAGCAGTTACTCGTTAGGGGATCAGCCCCAGCATTTT. It yields the protein CASSYSLGDQPQHF.

The CDR3 DNA follows: TGTGCCATCAGTGAGGACGACAGGGTGAGCGAAAAACTGTTTTTT. Its protein product is CAISEDDRVSEKLFF. The gene calls are TRBV10-3 and TRBJ1-4; 7 nucleotides line up with TRBD1. This CDR3 spans 15 amino acids. The trim removed 2 bases at V and 8 bases at J, leaving 8 bases unmatched. Germline CDR1 reads ENHRY; CDR2 reads SYGVKD.

In this sample, this clone turned up once. The chain couples TRBV19 to TRBJ1-5; a weak D match, TRBD1 (5 bases). The CDR3 is 15 amino acids. Trimming removed 1 base at V and 4 bases at J, with 11 bases between. Germline CDR1 reads LNHDA; CDR2 reads SQIVND (reference sequence). CDR3 sequence (DNA): TGTGCCAGTAGTATAGGCAGGGCCCCGAATCAGCCCCAGCATTTT. This translates into CASSIGRAPNQPQHF. Filled out from reference TRBV19 and TRBJ1-5, the complete variable domain reads DGGITQSPKYLFRKEGQNVTLSCEQNLNHDAMYWYRQDPGQGLRLIYYSQIVNDFQKGDIAEGYSVSREKKESFPLTVTSAQKNPTAFYLCASSIGRAPNQPQHFGDGTRLSIL.

This chain uses TRBV20-1 with TRBJ1-1; D remains unclear. The CDR3 runs to 11 residues. Germline loops: CDR1 DFQATT, CDR2 SNEGSKA (reference sequence). CDR3 DNA sequence: TGCAGGGCGACACGAAACACTGAAGCTTTCTTT. Protein: CRATRNTEAFF.

The chain recombines TRBV6-5 with TRBJ2-5; D gene ambiguous. The CDR3 contains 11 residues. Germline values: CDR1 MNHEY, CDR2 SVGAGI. Trimming took 6 bases from V and 5 from J, leaving 7 bases between them. This CDR3 reads CASRARETQYF. DNA for the CDR3: TGTGCCAGCAGGGCTCGTGAGACCCAGTACTTC.

The chain carries TRBV6-4 and TRBJ1-2; D perhaps matches TRBD1 (6 bases). The CDR3 sequence is 14 residues long. V shed 3 bases and J shed 8 bases, with 16 bases lying between them. Germline V gives CDR1 MRHNA, CDR2 SNTAGT. The chain's CDR3 is CASSEVFRGDGYTF. CDR3 nucleotide sequence: TGTGCCAGCAGTGAAGTCTTCAGGGGCGACGGCTACACCTTC.

This clone was seen just once. The chain recombines TRBV7-2 with TRBJ2-7, with 13 bases identical to TRBD2. V lost 0 bases, J lost 9 bases, and 5 bases stayed unmatched. Germline V gene sequence: CDR1 SGHTA, CDR2 FQGNSA. The CDR3 loop spans 15 amino acids. CDR3 protein: CASSLAGTSGALQYF. CDR3 DNA sequence: TGTGCCAGCAGCTTAGCTGGGACTAGCGGGGCTCTGCAGTACTTC.

This clone was counted once. This chain joins TRBV7-3 and TRBJ2-2; 13 bases are shared with TRBD2. In germline, CDR1 is SGHTA, CDR2 FQGTGA. V lost 6 bases and J lost 5; bases outside the gene matches: 3. This CDR3 is built from 15 residues. CDR3 in DNA: TGTGCCAGCAGGGGACTAGCGGGGAAGACCGGGGAGCTGTTTTTT. Protein: CASRGLAGKTGELFF. The entire variable domain, with the rest obtained from reference TRBV7-3 and TRBJ2-2, is as follows: GAGVSQTPSNKVTEKGKYVELRCDPISGHTALYWYRQSLGQGPEFLIYFQGTGAADDSGLPNDRFFAVRPEGSVSTLKIQRTERGDSAVYLCASRGLAGKTGELFFGEGSRLTVL.

J is TRBJ1-2 and V is TRBV18; no definite D call. Per the germline V gene, CDR1 is KGHSH and CDR2 is LQKENI. The ends were cut back, 5 bases at V and 2 bases at J, with 6 bases in the middle. The CDR3 contains 12 residues. The CDR3 DNA follows: TGTGCCAGCTCAGAGGTGAACTATGGCTACACCTTC. Protein sequence: CASSEVNYGYTF.

This chain uses TRBV6-1 with TRBJ1-4, with D perhaps matching TRBD1 (6 bases). The germline V gene has CDR1 MNHNS and CDR2 SASEGT. There are 15 residues in the CDR3. Trimming left V 1 base short and J 0 bases short, with 6 bases between. The CDR3 coding sequence is TGTGCCAGCAGTGAAGGACAGGCAACTAATGAAAAACTGTTTTTT. Protein product: CASSEGQATNEKLFF.

The chain has TRBV4-3 and TRBJ1-1; D is possibly TRBD1 (5 bases). Trimming shortened V by 0 bases and J by 0 bases, and 8 bases separated the two germline ends. The CDR3 is 15 residues long. Germline-derived CDR1 and CDR2 are LGHNA and YSLEER. The CDR3 here is CASSQDGQLNTEAFF. In DNA, the CDR3 is TGCGCCAGCAGCCAAGACGGACAACTGAACACTGAAGCTTTCTTT.

The genes are TRBV7-3 and TRBJ2-5; 9 bases align to TRBD2. Germline CDR1 and CDR2: SGHTA and FQGTGA. V shed 5 bases and J 0 bases; nucleotides not matched to a gene: 4. CDR3 size: 15 residues. CDR3: CASSTSGGNQETQYF. In DNA, the CDR3 is TGTGCCAGCAGCACAAGCGGGGGGAACCAAGAGACCCAGTACTTC.

Remarks on this clone: The DNA is left out, because the CDR3 cannot be placed on it with certainty; the CDR3 is given as TCRdb lists it. The chain carries TRBV10-3 and TRBJ2-4; TRBD1 is the table's D call and was not checked against the DNA. The CDR3 length is 13 residues, termini included. Germline V CDR1 and CDR2: ENHRY, SYGVKD. The CDR3 is CAISESWGQGTYF.

About this clone itself: The sample holds other DNA sequences that translate to the same CDR3. The V call is TRBV4-2, the J call TRBJ2-5; D uncertain. Trimming cost V 6 bases and J 0 bases, with 8 bases left between them. CDR3 length: 13 amino acids. Germline loops: CDR1 LGHNA, CDR2 YNFKEQ. The CDR3 bases are TGTGCCAGCAGACAGAATGACCAAGAGACCCAGTACTTC. Translated, it gives CASRQNDQETQYF.

J is TRBJ2-7 and V is TRBV15, with 8 bases lining up with TRBD1. Germline values: CDR1 LNHNV, CDR2 YYDKDF (reference sequence). J was trimmed by 6 bases and V by 8 bases; bases with no gene match: 12. The CDR3 is 14 amino acids. This chain's CDR3 is CATSTRTGSLEQYF. CDR3 nucleotide sequence: TGTGCCACCTCCACCAGGACAGGGTCCCTCGAGCAGTACTTC.

The chain couples TRBV2 to TRBJ1-1; TRBD1 aligns across 7 bases. Germline loops: CDR1 SNHLY, CDR2 FYNNEI. The CDR3 has 14 residues. V lost 5 bases and J lost 6; bases outside the gene matches: 9. CDR3: CASSMTTGAPEAFF. CDR3 bases: TGTGCCAGCAGTATGACTACAGGGGCGCCTGAAGCTTTCTTT.

J is TRBJ2-2 and V is TRBV29-1; 10 nucleotides agree with TRBD2. The CDR3 contains 15 residues. After removal of 6 bases from V and 5 bases from J, the junction contained 9 bases not matched to a gene. Germline CDR1 SQVTM, CDR2 ANQGSEA. CDR3 DNA: TGCAGCGTGCGCCCTAGCGGGGGTCCTACCGGGGAGCTGTTTTTT. Translating gives CSVRPSGGPTGELFF.

V and J are TRBV6-1 and TRBJ1-1; D is unclear. The CDR3 spans 15 residues. From germline, CDR1 is MNHNS and CDR2 SASEGT. The V end was cut by 4 bases, the J end by 0 bases, with 12 bases between. CDR3 region: CASSVQETMNTEAFF. CDR3 in DNA: TGTGCCAGCAGTGTCCAGGAAACCATGAACACTGAAGCTTTCTTT.

V usage is TRBV7-9 and J usage is TRBJ2-2; D is unclear. CDR1 and CDR2 (germline): SEHNR, FQNEAQ (reference sequence). V was shortened by 1 base and J by 1 base, with 7 bases between the two germline ends. The CDR3 is 15 residues long. The CDR3 protein is CASSLGAVNTGELFF. DNA of the CDR3: TGTGCCAGCAGCTTAGGGGCCGTGAACACCGGGGAGCTGTTTTTT.

This clone was seen once. The chain recombines TRBV7-2 with TRBJ1-5; 7 bases align to TRBD1. After removal of 4 bases from V and 7 bases from J, the junction contained 7 bases not matched to a gene. The CDR3 contains 14 residues. Germline CDR1 reads SGHTA; CDR2 reads FQGNSA. CDR3 bases: TGTGCCAGCAGCTCAGCAGGGGGACCACAGCCCCAGCATTTT. This gives the protein CASSSAGGPQPQHF.

The rearrangement uses TRBV19 and TRBJ2-5, with TRBD1 matching over 7 bases. Germline assignment: CDR1 LNHDA and CDR2 SQIVND (reference sequence). V was pared by 6 bases and J by 6 bases, with 7 bases of the junction left unmatched. The CDR3 extends over 13 amino acids. The CDR3 DNA sequence: TGTGCCAGTAGCTCGGGACAGCTTCAGACCCAGTACTTC. This translates into CASSSGQLQTQYF.

The chain carries TRBV7-8 and TRBJ1-6; 9 nucleotides agree with TRBD1. V lost 4 bases to trimming and J lost 8 bases; unmatched junction nucleotides: 6. The CDR3 loop spans 15 amino acids. Looked up from germline, CDR1 is SGHVS and CDR2 is FQNEAQ. Written as DNA, the CDR3 is TGTGCCAGCAGCTGGGACAGGGCATCCCATTCACCCCTCCACTTT. It encodes CASSWDRASHSPLHF. Full variable domain (missing parts from reference TRBV7-8 and TRBJ1-6): GAGVSQSPRYKVAKRGQDVALRCDPISGHVSLFWYQQALGQGPEFLTYFQNEAQLDKSGLPSDRFFAERPEGSVSTLKIQRTQQEDSAVYLCASSWDRASHSPLHFGNGTRLTVT.

This clone turned up a few times. The rearrangement joins TRBV5-6 to TRBJ1-5; a weak D match, TRBD1 (5 bases). V lost 4 bases and J 0 bases, leaving 11 bases between the germline ends. CDR3 length: 15 amino acids. Germline CDR1 is SGHDT and CDR2 is YYEEEE. CDR3 bases: TGTGCCAGCAGCGACAGACAGTATAGCAATCAGCCCCAGCATTTT. Protein product: CASSDRQYSNQPQHF.

The chain recombines TRBV5-1 with TRBJ1-1; 7 bases are a match to TRBD1. Germline V gene sequence: CDR1 SGHRS, CDR2 YFSETQ. The CDR3 is made up of 17 amino acids. The trim removed 0 bases at V and 0 bases at J, leaving 8 bases unmatched. In nucleotides, the CDR3 is TGCGCCAGCAGCTTGGTCCTAACAGGGGCGGTGAACACTGAAGCTTTCTTT. It yields the protein CASSLVLTGAVNTEAFF.

This clone was counted only a few times. V is TRBV27 and J is TRBJ1-6; maybe TRBD1 (5 bases). The germline CDR1 and CDR2 sequences are MNHEY and SMNVEV (reference sequence). CDR3 length: 13 amino acids. V was trimmed by 4 bases and J by 7 bases, leaving 8 bases between them. The CDR3 region is CASSWGPNSPLHF. DNA of the CDR3: TGTGCCAGCAGTTGGGGCCCGAATTCACCCCTCCACTTT.